Each of the 3 T cell receptor beta chains below was sequenced from the same sample in a study of spatial heterogeneity in lung cancer. Time point denoted: sample taken at primary tumor resection. TCRdb reprocessed the 5' RACE reads via MiXCR and lists one record per CDR3 protein. The table lists about 38,000 distinct CDR3 sequences, 7.5% of them singletons. Here the sequenced sample was PBMCs, taken at surgery. These receptors came from a male donor with early-stage non-small cell lung cancer.

This clonotype was picked up a small number of times. The chain is built from TRBV4-1 and TRBJ1-6; TRBD1 matches 7 bases. Germline trimming cut 1 base from V and 6 bases from J; bases unmatched to any gene: 3. Germline assignment: CDR1 MGHRA and CDR2 YSYEKL. This CDR3 comprises 15 residues. The CDR3 coding sequence is TGCGCCAGCAGCCAAGTCCGGGACAGTAATTCACCCCTCCACTTT. It yields the protein CASSQVRDSNSPLHF.

This clonotype was observed at least ten times. V and J are TRBV6-5 and TRBJ1-1, with 9 bases that match TRBD1. The CDR3 has 16 residues. After removal of 2 bases from V and 6 bases from J, the junction contained 10 bases not matched to a gene. Germline-derived CDR1 and CDR2 are MNHEY and SVGAGI. DNA of the CDR3: TGTGCCAGCAGTTACGCTCCGGGACAGGGAGTTCCTGAAGCTTTCTTT. Translated, it gives CASSYAPGQGVPEAFF.

The V gene is TRBV24-1, the J gene TRBJ2-1, with D tentatively TRBD1 (7 bases). The V end lost 9 bases, the J end lost 4 bases, and 15 bases lay between the germline ends. Germline CDR1 KGHDR, CDR2 SFDVKD. The CDR3 is 14 amino acids. The CDR3 DNA reads TGTGCCACCCAATCAGGGGGGAGATACAATGAGCAGTTCTTC. Translating it yields CATQSGGRYNEQFF.